The 7 T cell receptor beta chains given below trace back to one sample, sequenced in a study of cytomegalovirus exposure and HLA in healthy donors. The PCR ran on 60 Vbeta and 13 Jbeta primers. Profiling relied on immunoSEQ multiplex PCR, and the TCRdb table lists in-frame clones only, not all of them. This table has roughly 45,000 clones, 51% appearing once. Material for sequencing was PBMCs. The receptors shown here come from a man aged 55-75 years in good health and CMV-seronegative.

This clone turned up a few times. The CDR3 DNA follows: TGTGCCAGCCAGTCCAGCAATCAGCCCCAGCATTTT. The encoded protein is CASQSSNQPQHF. The chain uses TRBV6-1 and TRBJ1-5, with D unclear. Looked up from germline, CDR1 is MNHNS and CDR2 is SASEGT. The CDR3 runs 12 residues. Trimming cost V 8 bases and J 1 base, with 6 bases left between them.

The V call is TRBV7-8, the J call TRBJ2-5; 7 bases match TRBD2. Looked up from germline, CDR1 is SGHVS and CDR2 is FQNEAQ. CDR3 length: 17 residues. Trimming cost V 3 bases and J 2 bases; bases outside gene matches: 12. CDR3 sequence: CASSLSRPGLSQETQYF. CDR3 coding DNA: TGTGCCAGCAGCTTGAGCCGCCCGGGACTATCACAAGAGACCCAGTACTTC.

The chain uses TRBV6-5 and TRBJ2-5; D gene ambiguous. The DNA end lines up better with TRBJ2-7; the J call may be wrong. Germline CDR1 reads MNHEY; CDR2 reads SVGAGI. The length of the CDR3 is 15 residues. The CDR3 DNA reads TGTGCCAGCAGTTACTCGAACGCCGCCCCCTACGAGCAGTACTTC. Translating gives CASSYSNAAPYEQYF.

This chain links TRBV4-1 with TRBJ1-5, with D possibly matching TRBD1 (5 bases). The CDR3 runs to 16 residues. V was cut by 4 bases and J by 5 bases, with 18 bases left in between. From germline, CDR1 is MGHRA and CDR2 YSYEKL. Here the CDR3 DNA reads TGCGCCAGCAGCCGTCAGGGTGAAAGTAGGGATCAGCCCCAGCATTTT. Its protein product is CASSRQGESRDQPQHF.

The J gene is TRBJ1-1, the V gene TRBV18; a weak D match, TRBD1 (6 bases). CDR1 and CDR2 (germline): KGHSH, LQKENI. The CDR3 extends over 15 amino acids. V shed 3 bases and J shed 4 bases, with 15 bases lying between them. CDR3 protein: CASSPGGGRGTEAFF. Written as DNA, the CDR3 is TGTGCCAGCTCACCCGGCGGGGGGCGAGGCACTGAAGCTTTCTTT.

V usage is TRBV6-5 and J usage is TRBJ1-1; 8 nucleotides line up with TRBD1. V trimming: 6 bases; J trimming: 4 bases; junction bases outside the gene matches: 7. The CDR3 is 14 residues long. Germline-derived CDR1 and CDR2 are MNHEY and SVGAGI. This CDR3 reads CASRDIRGLTEAFF. As DNA, the CDR3 is TGTGCCAGCAGGGATATCAGGGGGCTCACTGAAGCTTTCTTT.

This chain connects TRBV5-6 to TRBJ2-7; D is perhaps TRBD2 (5 bases). Germline assignment: CDR1 SGHDT and CDR2 YYEEEE. Trimming stripped 4 bases from V and 0 bases from J, with 11 bases between. This CDR3 has 14 amino acids. Written as DNA, the CDR3 is TGTGCCAGCAGCGGCCGAGGGCTCTCCTACGAGCAGTACTTC. Protein product: CASSGRGLSYEQYF. Full variable domain (rest looked up from reference TRBV5-6 and TRBJ2-7): DAGVTQSPTHLIKTRGQQVTLRCSPKSGHDTVSWYQQALGQGPQFIFQYYEEEERQRGNFPDRFSGHQFPNYSSELNVNALLLGDSALYLCASSGRGLSYEQYFGPGTRLTVT.